The 32 T cell receptor beta chains presented below share a single source sample, sequenced in a study of long-term antiretroviral therapy in people with HIV. With survey level as its setting, the immunoSEQ assay was v3.0. Assay: immunoSEQ multiplex PCR; the TCRdb copy retains only in-frame clones and omits some. The top ten clones hold around 13% of a sample with roughly 15,000 clones, 80% of them seen once. The specimen was unsorted PBMCs, collected 3.2 years before starting antiretroviral therapy. These receptors all come from a middle-aged man with HIV.

The chain is built from TRBV6-5 and TRBJ1-1; 7 nucleotides match TRBD1. In germline, CDR1 is MNHEY, CDR2 SVGAGI. The CDR3 extends over 16 amino acids. Unmatched junction bases numbered 7, after V lost 2 bases and J lost 1 base. The CDR3 coding sequence is TGTGCCAGCAGTTACGTGAACAGGGGCGGGAACACTGAAGCTTTCTTT. This codes for CASSYVNRGGNTEAFF.

The CDR3 nucleotides read TGCGCCAGCAGCTTCGTCTCTGCTGGGGACGAGCAGTACTTC. Translation gives CASSFVSAGDEQYF. V is TRBV5-1 and J is TRBJ2-7, with unresolved D. Looked up from germline, CDR1 is SGHRS and CDR2 is YFSETQ. V lost 2 bases and J 5 bases, leaving 14 bases between the germline ends. This CDR3 comprises 14 residues.

This clone was detected a few times. The rearrangement joins TRBV7-9 to TRBJ2-1; D gene uncertain. Germline values: CDR1 SEHNR, CDR2 FQNEAQ (reference sequence). CDR3 length: 12 residues. Trimming stripped 3 bases from V and 6 bases from J, with 6 bases between. CDR3 DNA sequence: TGTGCCAGCAGCTTTACTATCAATGAGCAGTTCTTC. As protein: CASSFTINEQFF.

The chain links TRBV14 to TRBJ2-6; no firm D call. The germline V and J ends were trimmed by 1 base and 2 bases, with 3 bases remaining between them. There are 14 residues in the CDR3. From germline, CDR1 is SGHDN and CDR2 FVKESK. The CDR3 region has the DNA TGTGCCAGCAGCCAAGCCGCTGGGGCCAACGTCCTGACTTTC. It is translated as CASSQAAGANVLTF.

The rearrangement uses TRBV2 and TRBJ1-2; maybe TRBD1 (5 bases). Germline values: CDR1 SNHLY, CDR2 FYNNEI. This CDR3 spans 13 amino acids. V was pared by 4 bases and J by 8 bases, with 14 bases between. CDR3 protein: CASSAQGSGGYTF. The CDR3 DNA sequence: TGTGCCAGCAGTGCTCAGGGTTCGGGGGGCTACACCTTC.

The chain couples TRBV13 to TRBJ2-5; perhaps D is TRBD1 or TRBD2 (5 bases each). V lost 4 bases to trimming and J lost 0 bases, with 9 bases between them. Germline loops: CDR1 PRHDT, CDR2 FYEKMQ (reference sequence). The CDR3 loop spans 14 amino acids. CDR3 sequence (DNA): TGTGCCAGCAGCTGGGGACGGAACCAAGAGACCCAGTACTTC. This encodes CASSWGRNQETQYF.

The chain employs TRBV15 and TRBJ1-5; D is possibly TRBD1 (5 bases). Germline V gene lookup returns CDR1 LNHNV and CDR2 YYDKDF (reference sequence). The CDR3 contains 14 residues. V shed 1 base and J shed 4 bases, with 8 bases lying between them. The CDR3 DNA is TGTGCCACCAGCAGAGGTGCAGGGAATCAGCCCCAGCATTTT. Translating gives CATSRGAGNQPQHF.

This clone was observed a handful of times. This chain uses TRBV5-1 with TRBJ1-1; TRBD1 matches 11 bases. The CDR3 runs 14 residues. The V gene's germline CDR1 is SGHRS and CDR2 YFSETQ. Trimming at V came to 4 bases and at J to 4 bases, leaving 3 bases not matched to a gene. The CDR3 sequence is CASSPGTGGTEAFF. In nucleotides, the CDR3 is TGCGCCAGCAGCCCCGGGACAGGGGGCACTGAAGCTTTCTTT.

This chain uses TRBV7-2 with TRBJ1-1; a weak D match, TRBD1 (5 bases). The CDR3 has 14 residues. The V end lost 4 bases, the J end lost 0 bases, and 9 bases lay between the germline ends. Germline-derived CDR1 and CDR2 are SGHTA and FQGNSA. CDR3 DNA sequence: TGTGCCAGCAGCTCGGGACCGATGAACACTGAAGCTTTCTTT. This translates into CASSSGPMNTEAFF.

The chain uses TRBV6-5 and TRBJ2-3; 10 nucleotides line up with TRBD2. Trimming removed 2 bases from V and 5 bases from J; junction bases left unmatched: 4. This CDR3 has 15 residues. Germline-derived CDR1 and CDR2 are MNHEY and SVGAGI. CDR3 protein: CASSYLAGAGDTQYF. CDR3 bases: TGTGCCAGCAGTTACCTAGCGGGGGCCGGAGATACGCAGTATTTT.

This chain links TRBV11-3 with TRBJ2-3, with unresolved D. This CDR3 has 12 residues. V lost 2 bases, J lost 4 bases, and 4 bases lay in between. Germline V lookup: CDR1 SGHNT, CDR2 YENEEA. CDR3 nucleotide sequence: TGTGCCAGCAGCTTAATGGCAGATACGCAGTATTTT. Translation gives CASSLMADTQYF.

Only one count was recorded for this clone. The chain links TRBV7-8 to TRBJ1-6, with unresolved D. V lost 2 bases and J 13 bases, leaving 18 bases between the germline ends. The CDR3 length is 15 residues. Germline CDR1 reads SGHVS; CDR2 reads FQNEAQ. CDR3 region: CASSLSGTAFLPLHF. Written as DNA, the CDR3 is TGTGCCAGCAGCTTAAGCGGCACAGCATTTTTGCCCCTCCACTTT. Variable domain in full (rest from reference TRBV7-8 and TRBJ1-6): GAGVSQSPRYKVAKRGQDVALRCDPISGHVSLFWYQQALGQGPEFLTYFQNEAQLDKSGLPSDRFFAERPEGSVSTLKIQRTQQEDSAVYLCASSLSGTAFLPLHFGNGTRLTVT.

CDR3 nucleotide sequence: TGTGCCAGTAGCCTAGACAGGCTATATCAGCCCCAGCATTTT. Amino acids: CASSLDRLYQPQHF. The V gene is TRBV19, the J gene TRBJ1-5; possible D gene TRBD1, 6 bases. The CDR3 is made up of 14 amino acids. V gave up 6 bases and J gave up 5 bases, with 14 bases separating them. Per the germline V gene, CDR1 is LNHDA and CDR2 is SQIVND (reference sequence).

The chain links TRBV7-9 to TRBJ1-1; TRBD1 might be the D (5 bases). V lost 5 bases to trimming and J lost 7 bases, with 20 bases between them. CDR3 size: 15 residues. Looked up from germline, CDR1 is SEHNR and CDR2 is FQNEAQ (reference sequence). CDR3 in amino acids: CASSVSGGGYNEAFF. CDR3 in DNA: TGTGCCAGCAGCGTCTCAGGTGGGGGGTACAATGAAGCTTTCTTT. The full variable domain, its missing parts supplied by reference TRBV7-9 and TRBJ1-1, is DTGVSQNPRHKITKRGQNVTFRCDPISEHNRLYWYRQTLGQGPEFLTYFQNEAQLEKSRLLSDRFSAERPKGSFSTLEIQRTEQGDSAMYLCASSVSGGGYNEAFFGQGTRLTVV.

The chain uses TRBV4-1 and TRBJ1-6; D gene unclear. The CDR3 is 18 amino acids. The ends were cut back, 0 bases at V and 0 bases at J, with 12 bases in the middle. Germline CDR1 reads MGHRA; CDR2 reads YSYEKL. The CDR3 reads CASSQDPPGISYNSPLHF. For the CDR3, the DNA is TGCGCCAGCAGCCAAGATCCCCCCGGGATCTCCTATAATTCACCCCTCCACTTT.

V is TRBV13 and J is TRBJ1-1; TRBD1 aligns across 8 bases. CDR3 length equals 15 residues. V was pared by 5 bases and J by 1 base, with 6 bases of the junction left unmatched. Looked up from germline, CDR1 is PRHDT and CDR2 is FYEKMQ (reference sequence). Here the CDR3 reads CASSPWTGTNTEAFF. The DNA for the CDR3 is TGTGCCAGCAGCCCGTGGACAGGGACGAACACTGAAGCTTTCTTT.

This clone has just one count. The rearrangement joins TRBV5-1 to TRBJ2-2; 9 positions match TRBD1. Looked up from germline, CDR1 is SGHRS and CDR2 is YFSETQ. V lost 4 bases, J lost 7 bases, and 8 bases stayed unmatched. The CDR3 sequence is 15 residues long. CDR3 amino acids: CASSDGTGKFGELFF. The DNA of the CDR3 is TGCGCCAGCAGCGACGGGACAGGGAAATTCGGGGAGCTGTTTTTT. Drawing the rest from reference TRBV5-1 and TRBJ2-2, the complete variable domain is KAGVTQTPRYLIKTRGQQVTLSCSPISGHRSVSWYQQTPGQGLQFLFEYFSETQRNKGNFPGRFSGRQFSNSRSEMNVSTLELGDSALYLCASSDGTGKFGELFFGEGSRLTVL.

The chain uses TRBV19 and TRBJ1-5, with D uncertain. Germline assignment: CDR1 LNHDA and CDR2 SQIVND (reference sequence). The CDR3 is 15 residues long. Trimming took off 3 bases at V and 4 bases at J, with 13 bases between the two ends. The CDR3 DNA follows: TGTGCCAGTAGTATGGTTGGAGGGCCTAATCAGCCCCAGCATTTT. As protein: CASSMVGGPNQPQHF. Full variable domain (remainder filled in from reference TRBV19 and TRBJ1-5): DGGITQSPKYLFRKEGQNVTLSCEQNLNHDAMYWYRQDPGQGLRLIYYSQIVNDFQKGDIAEGYSVSREKKESFPLTVTSAQKNPTAFYLCASSMVGGPNQPQHFGDGTRLSIL.

The count of this clone is one. CDR3 nucleotides: TGCAGCGTTGAAGGGGGAAAGGGGGCAGATACGCAGTATTTT. Protein sequence: CSVEGGKGADTQYF. The chain is built from TRBV29-1 and TRBJ2-3, with a possible D match to TRBD1 (6 bases). CDR1 and CDR2 from the germline V gene are SQVTM and ANQGSEA. V was shortened by 1 base and J by 4 bases, with 12 bases between the two germline ends. The CDR3 loop spans 14 amino acids.

This chain joins TRBV2 and TRBJ1-4; D remains ambiguous. This CDR3 is built from 15 residues. The germline CDR1 and CDR2 sequences are SNHLY and FYNNEI. Deletions cut 7 bases from V and 0 bases from J, with 12 bases between. CDR3 DNA sequence: TGTGCCAGCACCCTCGTTGTTGCAACTAATGAAAAACTGTTTTTT. It encodes CASTLVVATNEKLFF.

The chain uses TRBV27 and TRBJ2-7; TRBD2 is a possible D gene (7 bases). V lost 8 bases and J lost 7, with 15 bases in between. CDR1 is MNHEY and CDR2 is SMNVEV in the germline V gene (reference sequence). The CDR3 sequence is 12 residues long. CDR3 residues: CASGGASKEQYF. In nucleotides, the CDR3 is TGTGCCAGCGGGGGGGCCTCCAAGGAGCAGTACTTC.

J is TRBJ1-1 and V is TRBV30, with 9 bases aligning to TRBD1. The CDR3 contains 13 residues. The germline V gene has CDR1 GTSNPN and CDR2 SVGIG (reference sequence). The junction had 3 bases not matched to a gene; V was cut back by 5 bases and J by 2 bases. The CDR3 DNA follows: TGTGCCTGGGGGACAGGGTCCAACACTGAAGCTTTCTTT. It is translated as CAWGTGSNTEAFF.

The chain is built from TRBV7-6 and TRBJ2-1, with D unresolved. Trimming removed 6 bases from V and 9 bases from J, with 15 bases in between. The V gene's germline CDR1 is SGHVS and CDR2 FNYEAQ. CDR3 size: 13 residues. The CDR3 coding sequence is TGTGCCAGCAGTTCCCAGCCAGAGACTGAGCAGTTCTTC. This translates into CASSSQPETEQFF.

V is TRBV5-8 and J is TRBJ1-1; TRBD1 might be the D (5 bases). The germline V gene has CDR1 SGHTS and CDR2 YDEGEE. Trimming removed 1 base from V and 1 base from J, with 5 bases in between. CDR3 size: 13 residues. CDR3 DNA: TGTGCCAGCAGCTTGCAGGGGAACACTGAAGCTTTCTTT. It encodes CASSLQGNTEAFF.

This clone was counted a few times. This chain joins TRBV19 and TRBJ1-1, with a tentative D call TRBD1 (5 bases). From germline, CDR1 is LNHDA and CDR2 SQIVND (reference sequence). Trimming stripped 7 bases from V and 3 bases from J, with 18 bases between. There are 15 residues in the CDR3. CDR3 loop: CASTLTTWGDTEAFF. The CDR3 DNA reads as TGTGCCAGTACCCTAACTACCTGGGGGGACACTGAAGCTTTCTTT.

This CDR3 reads CASSVDRVGNTIYF. The CDR3 DNA sequence: TGTGCCAGCAGCGTGGACAGGGTTGGAAACACCATATATTTT. This sequence joins TRBV5-5 and TRBJ1-3; 8 bases are a match to TRBD1. The CDR3 is made up of 14 amino acids. Per the germline V gene, CDR1 is SGHKS and CDR2 is YYEKEE (reference sequence). V lost 4 bases and J lost 3; bases outside the gene matches: 3.

This clone showed up just once. The chain couples TRBV10-3 to TRBJ2-7; 9 bases align to TRBD1. Germline CDR1 is ENHRY and CDR2 is SYGVKD. CDR3 size: 15 residues. V was pared by 2 bases and J by 2 bases, with 4 bases of the junction left unmatched. This CDR3 reads CAISEPGQGTYEQYF. The CDR3 region has the DNA TGTGCCATCAGTGAGCCGGGACAGGGAACCTACGAGCAGTACTTC.

This chain uses TRBV10-3 with TRBJ2-7, with 12 positions matching TRBD2. V was clipped by 4 bases and J by 7 bases; unmatched bases: 8. Germline values: CDR1 ENHRY, CDR2 SYGVKD. The CDR3 runs 15 residues. Written as DNA, the CDR3 is TGTGCCATCAGTGCGGCTAGCGGGGGGGCAGGGGAGCAGTACTTC. This codes for CAISAASGGAGEQYF.

The chain combines TRBV4-2 with TRBJ2-1, with TRBD1 matching over 9 bases. This CDR3 comprises 16 residues. J was trimmed by 4 bases and V by 0 bases; bases with no gene match: 4. Looked up from germline, CDR1 is LGHNA and CDR2 is YNFKEQ. In nucleotides, the CDR3 is TGTGCCAGCAGCCAAGATTTGGGACAGGGTTACAATGAGCAGTTCTTC. It specifies CASSQDLGQGYNEQFF.

This clone has more than one count but fewer than ten. The chain has TRBV2 and TRBJ2-5, with 7 nucleotides matching TRBD1. The CDR3 length is 13 residues. Germline CDR1 SNHLY, CDR2 FYNNEI. The V segment lost 6 bases and the J segment 1 base; nucleotides outside the gene matches: 2. The CDR3 DNA is TGTGCCAGCAGCCGGGACAGCCAAGAGACCCAGTACTTC. As protein: CASSRDSQETQYF.

The J gene is TRBJ1-2, the V gene TRBV14; 7 bases fit TRBD1. CDR3 size: 15 residues. The V and J ends lost 3 bases and 0 bases, in that order; junction bases with no gene match: 4. Germline values: CDR1 SGHDN, CDR2 FVKESK. CDR3: CASSHGQDPNYGYTF. The CDR3 DNA sequence: TGTGCCAGCAGCCATGGACAGGACCCTAACTATGGCTACACCTTC.

The chain combines TRBV5-4 with TRBJ2-2; D might be TRBD2 (5 bases). This CDR3 spans 15 amino acids. Between the trimmed V and J ends, which lost 0 bases and 0 bases, there was a span of 6 bases. Per germline, CDR1 SGHNT and CDR2 YYREEE (reference sequence). The CDR3 DNA follows: TGTGCCAGCAGCTTGGTTAGCGCGAACACCGGGGAGCTGTTTTTT. As protein: CASSLVSANTGELFF.